This record looks at one TCR beta chain sequence and its context. One end of the junction is discordant with germline, which a read error may explain. Source study methods: Amplified reference gene primers provided the basis for estimating nucleated cell counts. Data came from immunoSEQ multiplex PCR; TCRdb stores just in-frame clones and leaves some out. Clone size and V and J calls were adopted from that table, with D and trimming inferred from the DNA. The sample carries some 20,000 clones, less than 90% recorded once. This specimen belongs to a study of blood T cell repertoires in COVID-19. The wider study: From the United States, Italy and Spain came samples of acute and convalescent COVID-19. T cells, B-cell-depleted T cells, or PBMCs supplied cDNA or gDNA.

CDR1 and CDR2 from the germline V gene are MGHDK and SYGVNS. This CDR3 is built from 18 residues. The sample comprised peripheral blood. The chain couples TRBV25-1 to TRBJ1-4; possible D gene TRBD1, 6 bases. This receptor was taken from a human donor with acute or convalescent COVID-19. The donor label of this sample is uncertain. CDR3 region: CASSGRQGRESANEKLFF. The CDR3 DNA reads TGTGCCAGCAGTGGGCGTCAGGGGCGCGAGTCCGCTAACGAAAAACTGTTTTTT.